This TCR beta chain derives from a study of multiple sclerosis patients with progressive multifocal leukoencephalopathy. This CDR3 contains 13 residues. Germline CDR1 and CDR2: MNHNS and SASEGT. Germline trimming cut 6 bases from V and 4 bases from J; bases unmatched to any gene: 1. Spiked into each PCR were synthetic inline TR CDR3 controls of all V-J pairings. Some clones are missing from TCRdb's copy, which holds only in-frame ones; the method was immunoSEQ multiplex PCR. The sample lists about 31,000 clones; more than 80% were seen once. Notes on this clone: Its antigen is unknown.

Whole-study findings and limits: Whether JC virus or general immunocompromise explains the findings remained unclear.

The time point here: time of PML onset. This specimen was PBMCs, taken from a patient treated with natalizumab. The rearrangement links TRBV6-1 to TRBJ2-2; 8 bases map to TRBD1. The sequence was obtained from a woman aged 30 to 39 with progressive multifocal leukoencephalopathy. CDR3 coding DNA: TGTGCCAGCAGGGACAGGGTCACCGGGGAGCTGTTTTTT. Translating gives CASRDRVTGELFF.